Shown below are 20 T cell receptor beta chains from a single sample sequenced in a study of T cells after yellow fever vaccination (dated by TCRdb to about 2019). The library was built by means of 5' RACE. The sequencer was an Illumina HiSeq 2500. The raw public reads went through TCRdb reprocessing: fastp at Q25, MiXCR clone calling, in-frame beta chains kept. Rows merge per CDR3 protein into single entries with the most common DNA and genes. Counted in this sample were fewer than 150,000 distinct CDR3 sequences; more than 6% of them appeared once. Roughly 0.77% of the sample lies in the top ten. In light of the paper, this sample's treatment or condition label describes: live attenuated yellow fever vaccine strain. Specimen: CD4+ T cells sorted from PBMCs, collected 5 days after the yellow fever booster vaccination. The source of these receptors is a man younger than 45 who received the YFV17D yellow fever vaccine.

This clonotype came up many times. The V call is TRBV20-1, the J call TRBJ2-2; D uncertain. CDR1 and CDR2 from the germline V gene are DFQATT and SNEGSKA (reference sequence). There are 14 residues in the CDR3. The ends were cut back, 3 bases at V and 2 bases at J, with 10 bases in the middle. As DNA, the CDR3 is TGCAGTGCTAGGAGCTCGCGAAACACCGGGGAGCTGTTTTTT. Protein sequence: CSARSSRNTGELFF.

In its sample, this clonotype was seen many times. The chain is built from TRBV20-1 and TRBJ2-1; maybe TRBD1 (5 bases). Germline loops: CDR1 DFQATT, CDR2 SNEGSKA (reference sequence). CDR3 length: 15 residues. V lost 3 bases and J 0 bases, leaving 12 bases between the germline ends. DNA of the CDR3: TGCAGTGCTAGTCCAGGGTCGAGCTCCTACAATGAGCAGTTCTTC. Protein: CSASPGSSSYNEQFF.

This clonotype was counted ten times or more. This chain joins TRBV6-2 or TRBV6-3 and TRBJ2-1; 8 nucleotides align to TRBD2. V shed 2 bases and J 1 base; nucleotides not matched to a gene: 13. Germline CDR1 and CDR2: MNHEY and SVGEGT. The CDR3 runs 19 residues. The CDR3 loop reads CASSYLYSISGSSYNEQFF. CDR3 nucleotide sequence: TGTGCCAGCAGTTACCTGTATTCCATAAGCGGGAGTTCCTACAATGAGCAGTTCTTC.

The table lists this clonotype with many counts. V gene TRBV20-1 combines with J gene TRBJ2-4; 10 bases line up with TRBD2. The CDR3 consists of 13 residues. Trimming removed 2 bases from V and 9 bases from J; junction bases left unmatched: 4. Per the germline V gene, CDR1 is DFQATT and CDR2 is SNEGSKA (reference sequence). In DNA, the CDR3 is TGCAGTGCTAGACTAGCGGGAGACAGCATTCAGTACTTC. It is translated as CSARLAGDSIQYF.

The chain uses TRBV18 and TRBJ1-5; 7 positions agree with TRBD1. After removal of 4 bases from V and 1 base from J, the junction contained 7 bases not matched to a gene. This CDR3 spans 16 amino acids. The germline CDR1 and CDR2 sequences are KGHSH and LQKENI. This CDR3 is CASSRGQVGSNQPQHF. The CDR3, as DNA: TGTGCCAGCTCACGCGGACAGGTCGGGAGCAATCAGCCCCAGCATTTT.

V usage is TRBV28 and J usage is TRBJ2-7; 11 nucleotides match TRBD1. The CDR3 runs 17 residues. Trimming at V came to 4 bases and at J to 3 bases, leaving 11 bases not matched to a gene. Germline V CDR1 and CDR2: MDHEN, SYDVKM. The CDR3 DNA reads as TGTGCCAGCAGTTCCTACTTCGGGACAGGGGGGGGCTACGAGCAGTACTTC. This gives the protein CASSSYFGTGGGYEQYF.

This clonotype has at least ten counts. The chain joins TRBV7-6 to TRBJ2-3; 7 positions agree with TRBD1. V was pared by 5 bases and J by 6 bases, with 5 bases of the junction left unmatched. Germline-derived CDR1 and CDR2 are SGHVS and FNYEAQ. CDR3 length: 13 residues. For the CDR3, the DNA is TGTGCCAGCAGCCCGTTCAGGGGGGATACGCAGTATTTT. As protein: CASSPFRGDTQYF.

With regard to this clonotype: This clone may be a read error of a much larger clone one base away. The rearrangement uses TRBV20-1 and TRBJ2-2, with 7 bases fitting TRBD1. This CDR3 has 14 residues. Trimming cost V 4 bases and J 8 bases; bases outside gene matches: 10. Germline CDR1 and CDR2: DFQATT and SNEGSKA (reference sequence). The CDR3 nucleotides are TGCAGTGCTAAGGAAGGGGGCGCAGCGGGGGAGCTGTTTTTT. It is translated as CSAKEGGAAGELFF.

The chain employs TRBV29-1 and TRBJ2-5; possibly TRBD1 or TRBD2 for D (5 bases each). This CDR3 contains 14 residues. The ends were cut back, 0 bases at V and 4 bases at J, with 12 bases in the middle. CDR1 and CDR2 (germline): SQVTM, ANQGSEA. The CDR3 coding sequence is TGCAGCGTTGAAGACCTTGGGGCGGGAGAGACCCAGTACTTC. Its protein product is CSVEDLGAGETQYF.

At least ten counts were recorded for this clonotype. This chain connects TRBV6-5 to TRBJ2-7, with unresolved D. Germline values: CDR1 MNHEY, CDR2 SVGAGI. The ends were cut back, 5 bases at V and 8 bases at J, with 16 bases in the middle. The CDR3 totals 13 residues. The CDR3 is CASSNTLVSKQYF. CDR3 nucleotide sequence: TGTGCCAGCAGTAACACCCTAGTAAGCAAGCAGTACTTC.

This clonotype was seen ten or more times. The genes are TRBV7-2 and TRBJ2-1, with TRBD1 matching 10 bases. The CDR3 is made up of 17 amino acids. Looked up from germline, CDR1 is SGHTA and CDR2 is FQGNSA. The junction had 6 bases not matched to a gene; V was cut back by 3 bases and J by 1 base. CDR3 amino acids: CASSLFTGQGSYNEQFF. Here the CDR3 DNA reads TGTGCCAGCAGCTTGTTTACGGGACAGGGGTCCTACAATGAGCAGTTCTTC.

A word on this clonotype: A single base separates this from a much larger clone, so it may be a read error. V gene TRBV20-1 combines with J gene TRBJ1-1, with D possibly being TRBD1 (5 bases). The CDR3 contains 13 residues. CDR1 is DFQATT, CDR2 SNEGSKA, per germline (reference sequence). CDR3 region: CSAYSGTHTQAFF. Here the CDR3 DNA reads TGCAGTGCTTACAGTGGGACCCACACTCAAGCTTTCTTT.

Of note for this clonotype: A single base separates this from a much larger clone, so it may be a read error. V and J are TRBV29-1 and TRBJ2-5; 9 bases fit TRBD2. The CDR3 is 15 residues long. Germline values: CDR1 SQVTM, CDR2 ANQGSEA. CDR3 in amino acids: CSVEGATSGKETKYF. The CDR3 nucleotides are TGCAGCGTTGAGGGGGCGACTAGCGGTAAAGAGACCAAGTACTTC.

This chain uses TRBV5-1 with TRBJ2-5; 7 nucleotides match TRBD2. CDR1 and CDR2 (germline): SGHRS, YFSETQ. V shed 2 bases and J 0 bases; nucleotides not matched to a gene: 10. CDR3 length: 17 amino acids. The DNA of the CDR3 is TGCGCCAGCAGCTTCTCCGTCGGTAGCGGGTACCAAGAGACCCAGTACTTC. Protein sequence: CASSFSVGSGYQETQYF.

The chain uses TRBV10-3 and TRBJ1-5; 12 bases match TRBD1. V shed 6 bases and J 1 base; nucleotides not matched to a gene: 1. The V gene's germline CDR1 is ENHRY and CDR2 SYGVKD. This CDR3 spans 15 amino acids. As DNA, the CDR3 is TGTGCCATCAGGGGACAGGGGGCGAGCAATCAGCCCCAGCATTTT. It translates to CAIRGQGASNQPQHF.

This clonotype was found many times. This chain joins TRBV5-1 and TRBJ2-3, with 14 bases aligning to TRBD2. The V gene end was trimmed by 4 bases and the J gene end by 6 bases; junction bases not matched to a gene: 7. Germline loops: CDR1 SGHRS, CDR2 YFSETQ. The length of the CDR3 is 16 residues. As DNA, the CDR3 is TGCGCCAGCAGCGCGACTAGCGGGAGGGCCAGGGATACGCAGTATTTT. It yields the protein CASSATSGRARDTQYF.

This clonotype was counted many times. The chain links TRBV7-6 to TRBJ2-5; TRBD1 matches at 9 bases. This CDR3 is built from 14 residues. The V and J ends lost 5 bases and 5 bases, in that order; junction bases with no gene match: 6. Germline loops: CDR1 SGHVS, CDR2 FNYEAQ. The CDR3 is CASSAGQGGETQYF. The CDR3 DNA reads TGTGCCAGCAGCGCGGGACAGGGTGGGGAGACCCAGTACTTC.

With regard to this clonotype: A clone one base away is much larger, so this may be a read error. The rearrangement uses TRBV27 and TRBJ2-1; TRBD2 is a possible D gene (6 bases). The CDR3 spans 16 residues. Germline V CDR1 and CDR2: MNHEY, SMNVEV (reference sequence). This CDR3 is CVSSSSWGLANERQFF. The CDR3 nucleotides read TGTGTCAGCAGTTCCTCATGGGGACTGGCTAATGAGAGGCAGTTCTTC.

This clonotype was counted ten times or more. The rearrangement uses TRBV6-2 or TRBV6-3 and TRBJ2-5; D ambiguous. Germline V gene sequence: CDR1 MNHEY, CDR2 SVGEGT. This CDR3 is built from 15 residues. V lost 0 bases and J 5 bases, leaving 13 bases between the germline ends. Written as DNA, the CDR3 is TGTGCCAGCAGTTACTCGTGGCAGCCTTTCGAGACCCAGTACTTC. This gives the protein CASSYSWQPFETQYF.

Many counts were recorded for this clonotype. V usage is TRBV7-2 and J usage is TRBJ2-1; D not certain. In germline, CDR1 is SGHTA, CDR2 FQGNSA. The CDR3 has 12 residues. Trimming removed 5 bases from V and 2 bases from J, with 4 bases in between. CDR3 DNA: TGTGCCAGCAGCACTACCTACAATGAGCAGTTCTTC. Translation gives CASSTTYNEQFF.